The clone carrying this T cell receptor (beta chain) was observed once. The data were taken from a study of technical replicates of blood from several donors. Germline values: CDR1 MNHEY, CDR2 SVGAGI. This CDR3 has 16 residues. Trimming removed 4 bases from V and 2 bases from J; junction bases left unmatched: 5. Sequencing was performed with immunoSEQ multiplex PCR; in TCRdb, only in-frame clones are kept and a portion is missing. The sample records about 98,000 clones, under 97% being singletons. This sequence originates from a human donor in good health. The chain links TRBV6-5 to TRBJ1-5, with TRBD1 identical over 10 bases. Sequenced: T cells isolated from PBMCs. CDR3 sequence: CASSLLGTGGNQPQHF. The CDR3 region has the DNA TGTGCCAGCAGTTTGTTAGGGACAGGGGGCAATCAGCCCCAGCATTTT.